Each of the 30 T cell receptor beta chains below was sequenced from the same sample in a study of T-cell memory formation after mild COVID-19. TCRdb itself ran the 5' RACE reads through MiXCR, one entry per CDR3 protein. Counted here are 540,000 or so distinct CDR3 sequences, roughly 22% occurring once; the ten biggest clones make up approximately 12%. The sample taken for sequencing was PBMCs or a T cell subset sorted from them (not recorded which). These receptors were obtained from an adult woman who had mild COVID-19 (a few samples of this study predate the infection). Cell type and time point are not known.

The gene calls are TRBV2 and TRBJ2-5; TRBD1 matches 7 bases. Per germline, CDR1 SNHLY and CDR2 FYNNEI. J gave up 5 bases and V 7 bases, and 10 bases lay outside the gene matches. The CDR3 has 14 amino acids. In nucleotides, the CDR3 is TGTGCCAGCAAACAACAGGGGTTAGGGGAGACCCAGTACTTC. This encodes CASKQQGLGETQYF. Variable domain in full (rest from reference TRBV2 and TRBJ2-5): EPEVTQTPSHQVTQMGQEVILRCVPISNHLYFYWYRQILGQKVEFLVSFYNNEISEKSEIFDDQFSVERPDGSNFTLKIRSTKLEDSAMYFCASKQQGLGETQYFGPGTRLLVL.

There are many counts of this clonotype. This sequence joins TRBV7-2 and TRBJ2-7, with a possible D match to TRBD1 (5 bases). Germline V CDR1 and CDR2: SGHTA, FQGNSA. V was pared by 1 base and J by 1 base, with 8 bases between. The CDR3 runs 14 residues. The chain's CDR3 is CASSLDRTSYEQYF. CDR3 DNA: TGTGCCAGCAGCTTAGACAGGACATCCTACGAGCAGTACTTC.

This clonotype was counted only a few times. The V and J genes are TRBV7-2 and TRBJ1-2; the D is unclear. V was trimmed by 4 bases and J by 1 base, leaving 7 bases between them. The CDR3 has 13 residues. Germline assignment: CDR1 SGHTA and CDR2 FQGNSA. The DNA for the CDR3 is TGTGCCAGCAGCTCCCAGCTTAACTATGGCTACACCTTC. Translation gives CASSSQLNYGYTF.

The genes are TRBV4-3 and TRBJ2-1; 7 positions agree with TRBD1. The CDR3 is 16 amino acids. CDR1 and CDR2 from the germline V gene are LGHNA and YSLEER. V lost 0 bases, J lost 6 bases, and 8 bases stayed unmatched. The CDR3 here is CASSQEPQGVRNEQFF. The CDR3 nucleotides read TGCGCCAGCAGCCAAGAACCGCAGGGGGTACGCAATGAGCAGTTCTTC.

The chain has TRBV5-1 and TRBJ2-7, with 12 bases aligning to TRBD2. After removal of 5 bases from V and 3 bases from J, the junction contained 9 bases not matched to a gene. From germline, CDR1 is SGHRS and CDR2 YFSETQ. This CDR3 comprises 16 residues. Here the CDR3 reads CASRSRLTSGGYEQYF. The CDR3 nucleotides read TGCGCCAGCAGGTCTCGTCTGACTAGCGGGGGCTACGAGCAGTACTTC.

The chain is built from TRBV6-5 and TRBJ2-7, with D possibly matching TRBD1 (6 bases). The V gene lost 8 bases and the J gene lost 2 bases, with 13 bases spanning the gap. The CDR3 consists of 13 residues. Germline V gives CDR1 MNHEY, CDR2 SVGAGI. This CDR3 is CASRRGGPYEQYF. Written as DNA, the CDR3 is TGTGCCAGCCGAAGAGGGGGTCCCTACGAGCAGTACTTC.

This clonotype was observed many times. The CDR3 here is CASSGSNTGELFF. The CDR3 DNA is TGTGCCAGCAGTGGGTCCAACACCGGGGAGCTGTTTTTT. The V call is TRBV6-4, the J call TRBJ2-2; D gene ambiguous. The germline V gene encodes CDR1 MRHNA and CDR2 SNTAGT. The CDR3 totals 13 residues. V shed 4 bases and J shed 2 bases, with 5 bases lying between them.

The genes are TRBV9 and TRBJ2-3, with a weak D call TRBD2 (5 bases). This CDR3 comprises 16 residues. Trimming left V 0 bases short and J 2 bases short, with 13 bases between. Germline CDR1 and CDR2: SGDLS and YYNGEE. The CDR3 DNA is TGTGCCAGCAGCGTAGCGGCGCGGGCCTTCACAGATACGCAGTATTTT. Translation gives CASSVAARAFTDTQYF.

V is TRBV5-1 and J is TRBJ1-2; D is unresolved. V was shortened by 0 bases and J by 0 bases, with 18 bases between the two germline ends. CDR3 size: 18 residues. The germline V gene has CDR1 SGHRS and CDR2 YFSETQ. In DNA, the CDR3 is TGCGCCAGCAGCTTGGCAAGTCAGAAACTCCCAACTAACTATGGCTACACCTTC. It encodes CASSLASQKLPTNYGYTF.

In its sample, this clonotype was seen many times. This chain uses TRBV29-1 with TRBJ2-3, with 8 bases aligning to TRBD2. The CDR3 is 14 residues long. From germline, CDR1 is SQVTM and CDR2 ANQGSEA. Trimming removed 6 bases from V and 9 bases from J; junction bases left unmatched: 14. The CDR3 protein is CSVPGGGSALTQYF. The CDR3 region has the DNA TGCAGCGTACCGGGGGGGGGCAGTGCCCTGACGCAGTATTTT.

The sample holds many counts of this clonotype. The chain couples TRBV5-1 to TRBJ2-3, with D unresolved. CDR1 and CDR2 (germline): SGHRS, YFSETQ. The length of the CDR3 is 12 residues. Trimming shortened V by 7 bases and J by 4 bases, and 10 bases separated the two germline ends. CDR3 in DNA: TGCGCCAGCTCGGTAGGCTCAGATACGCAGTATTTT. As protein: CASSVGSDTQYF. The full variable domain, its missing parts supplied by reference TRBV5-1 and TRBJ2-3, is KAGVTQTPRYLIKTRGQQVTLSCSPISGHRSVSWYQQTPGQGLQFLFEYFSETQRNKGNFPGRFSGRQFSNSRSEMNVSTLELGDSALYLCASSVGSDTQYFGPGTRLTVL.

This sequence joins TRBV7-6 and TRBJ2-3, with TRBD1 matching over 8 bases. This CDR3 comprises 16 residues. Per germline, CDR1 SGHVS and CDR2 FNYEAQ. After removal of 3 bases from V and 4 bases from J, the junction contained 9 bases not matched to a gene. This CDR3 reads CASSFGTGERADTQYF. The CDR3 bases are TGTGCCAGCAGCTTTGGGACAGGTGAAAGGGCAGATACGCAGTATTTT.

This clonotype was seen ten or more times. This chain links TRBV7-9 with TRBJ2-1; D unresolved. The V and J ends lost 3 bases and 3 bases respectively, with 6 bases between them. The CDR3 contains 13 residues. The germline CDR1 and CDR2 sequences are SEHNR and FQNEAQ (reference sequence). In DNA, the CDR3 is TGTGCCAGCAGCTTCAAGGGCTACAATGAGCAGTTCTTC. This gives the protein CASSFKGYNEQFF.

This clonotype was seen a handful of times. CDR3 DNA sequence: TGCAGTGTGTTTACCCCAGGTTCTACAGATACGCAGTATTTT. Translated, it gives CSVFTPGSTDTQYF. The chain is built from TRBV20-1 and TRBJ2-3; D is uncertain. Germline V gene sequence: CDR1 DFQATT, CDR2 SNEGSKA (reference sequence). CDR3 length: 14 residues. V was clipped by 7 bases and J by 3 bases, with 17 bases between them.

The chain combines TRBV7-9 with TRBJ1-1; perhaps TRBD1 as D (5 bases). V lost 7 bases and J 7 bases, leaving 19 bases between the germline ends. From germline, CDR1 is SEHNR and CDR2 FQNEAQ (reference sequence). The CDR3 length is 14 residues. In nucleotides, the CDR3 is TGTGCCAGCACCCCCGAATTCTTTCAGGGTGAAGCTTTCTTT. This translates into CASTPEFFQGEAFF.

The rearrangement uses TRBV24-1 and TRBJ2-5; TRBD2 matches 7 bases. This CDR3 spans 14 amino acids. V trimming: 3 bases; J trimming: 5 bases; junction bases outside the gene matches: 5. Per the germline V gene, CDR1 is KGHDR and CDR2 is SFDVKD. The CDR3 is CATSDPGRSETQYF. The CDR3 region has the DNA TGTGCCACCAGTGATCCCGGGAGGTCGGAGACCCAGTACTTC.

This clonotype has only a few counts. This sequence joins TRBV7-2 and TRBJ1-1; perhaps TRBD1 as D (5 bases). The V end was cut by 1 base, the J end by 1 base, with 13 bases between. The CDR3 covers 16 residues. The germline gives CDR1 SGHTA, CDR2 FQGNSA. CDR3 coding DNA: TGTGCCAGCAGCTTAGTGGGTGGACACCAGAACACTGAAGCTTTCTTT. Translated, it gives CASSLVGGHQNTEAFF.

This clonotype was seen at least ten times. This sequence joins TRBV24-1 and TRBJ2-1; D tentatively fits TRBD1 or TRBD2 (6 bases each). V shed 5 bases and J shed 4 bases, with 14 bases lying between them. CDR1 KGHDR and CDR2 SFDVKD come from the germline V gene. This CDR3 is built from 15 residues. CDR3 coding DNA: TGTGCCACCAGTGCGGGGGCTTTCGGTTACAATGAGCAGTTCTTC. Residues: CATSAGAFGYNEQFF.

This clonotype was found a few times. This chain connects TRBV6-6 to TRBJ2-7; the D gene could be TRBD1 or TRBD2 (5 bases each). The CDR3 totals 15 residues. Trimming took off 10 bases at V and 5 bases at J, with 24 bases between the two ends. From germline, CDR1 is MNHNY and CDR2 SVGAGI (reference sequence). The CDR3 here is CATRRGSFFMDEQYF. The CDR3 DNA reads TGTGCCACACGACGGGGCAGTTTTTTTATGGACGAGCAGTACTTC.

V and J are TRBV7-2 and TRBJ1-4; 9 bases line up with TRBD1. This CDR3 is built from 15 residues. Germline assignment: CDR1 SGHTA and CDR2 FQGNSA. J was trimmed by 6 bases and V by 5 bases; bases with no gene match: 7. The CDR3: CASSPWDRAHEKLFF. DNA for the CDR3: TGTGCCAGCAGCCCGTGGGACAGGGCTCATGAAAAACTGTTTTTT.

The table lists this clonotype with a few counts. The J gene is TRBJ2-7, the V gene TRBV29-1; TRBD2 matches 9 bases. Germline CDR1 is SQVTM and CDR2 is ANQGSEA. J was trimmed by 7 bases and V by 7 bases; bases with no gene match: 5. The CDR3 length is 11 residues. The CDR3 DNA sequence: TGCAGCGAATGGAGCGGGGGGGAGCAGTACTTC. It encodes CSEWSGGEQYF.

This chain links TRBV12-3 or TRBV12-4 with TRBJ1-2; D unclear. This CDR3 has 14 amino acids. Trimming removed 5 bases at V and 5 bases at J, with 15 bases between. The CDR3 region is CASSPNRGSYGYTF. The CDR3, as DNA: TGTGCCAGCAGTCCCAATCGAGGGAGTTATGGCTACACCTTC.

This clonotype was counted at least ten times. The rearrangement uses TRBV6-2 or TRBV6-3 and TRBJ2-1; 7 nucleotides align to TRBD2. The V gene end was trimmed by 4 bases and the J gene end by 4 bases; junction bases not matched to a gene: 10. The CDR3 runs to 16 residues. Germline V gene sequence: CDR1 MNHEY, CDR2 SVGEGT. The CDR3, as DNA: TGTGCCAGCAGTTTGGATCGGCTAGCGGCATACAATGAGCAGTTCTTC. Translating it yields CASSLDRLAAYNEQFF.

This clonotype was seen a handful of times. The V gene is TRBV6-1, the J gene TRBJ2-3, with a possible D match to TRBD2 (6 bases). The CDR3 covers 14 residues. V was shortened by 6 bases and J by 1 base, with 11 bases between the two germline ends. Germline values: CDR1 MNHNS, CDR2 SASEGT. The CDR3 loop reads CASRLALGTDTQYF. The CDR3 bases are TGTGCCAGCAGGCTAGCGCTGGGCACAGATACGCAGTATTTT.

This clonotype was detected a few times. The chain links TRBV21-1 to TRBJ2-1; the tabulated D call, TRBD2, remains unverified against the DNA. TRBV21-1 is a pseudogene. The CDR3 loop spans 12 amino acids. Here the CDR3 reads CARGRPNNEQFF. Written as DNA, the CDR3 is TGTGCCAGGGGACGGCCGAACAATGAGCAGTTCTTC.

The table lists this clonotype with a few counts. This rearrangement joins TRBV10-3 to TRBJ1-1; D remains ambiguous. The CDR3 is made up of 11 amino acids. Germline assignment: CDR1 ENHRY and CDR2 SYGVKD. V gave up 7 bases and J gave up 2 bases, with 5 bases separating them. CDR3 residues: CAITKNTEAFF. The CDR3 DNA follows: TGTGCCATCACCAAAAACACTGAAGCTTTCTTT.

This clonotype was detected only a few times. J is TRBJ1-2 and V is TRBV11-2; 8 bases fit TRBD1. The trim removed 1 base at V and 5 bases at J, leaving 6 bases unmatched. This CDR3 contains 15 residues. From germline, CDR1 is SGHAT and CDR2 FQNNGV. CDR3: CASSLGAGGRYGYTF. The CDR3 DNA reads as TGTGCCAGCAGCTTAGGAGCAGGGGGCCGGTATGGCTACACCTTC. The full variable domain, in which reference TRBV11-2 and TRBJ1-2 provide the parts outside the CDR3, is EAGVAQSPRYKIIEKRQSVAFWCNPISGHATLYWYQQILGQGPKLLIQFQNNGVVDDSQLPKDRFSAERLKGVDSTLKIQPAKLEDSAVYLCASSLGAGGRYGYTFGSGTRLTVV.

The V call is TRBV6-2 or TRBV6-3, the J call TRBJ2-7; TRBD1 might be the D (5 bases). Germline CDR1 and CDR2: MNHEY and SVGEGT. The CDR3 length is 12 residues. Trimming cost V 8 bases and J 7 bases, with 15 bases left between them. The CDR3 sequence is CASGHKLWEQYF. CDR3 DNA: TGTGCCAGCGGACACAAACTTTGGGAGCAGTACTTC.

V gene TRBV10-3 combines with J gene TRBJ1-3; no firm D call. Trimming removed 3 bases at V and 0 bases at J, with 9 bases between. Germline V CDR1 and CDR2: ENHRY, SYGVKD. The CDR3 consists of 15 residues. This CDR3 reads CAISERQNSGNTIYF. The DNA of the CDR3 is TGTGCCATCAGTGAAAGGCAGAACTCTGGAAACACCATATATTTT.

This clonotype was counted many times. V and J are TRBV5-1 and TRBJ2-7, with TRBD1 matching over 7 bases. The CDR3 contains 15 residues. V was pared by 0 bases and J by 1 base, with 4 bases of the junction left unmatched. Looked up from germline, CDR1 is SGHRS and CDR2 is YFSETQ. The CDR3 DNA reads TGCGCCAGCAGCTTGGATCCAGGGGGTTCCTACGAGCAGTACTTC. Translated: CASSLDPGGSYEQYF.